This T cell receptor beta chain was obtained from a study of technical replicates of blood from several donors. This clone has just one count. V dropped 1 base and J dropped 5; count of bases not matched to a gene: 11. In germline, CDR1 is SGHNT, CDR2 YYREEE (reference sequence). The CDR3 spans 17 residues. The protocol was immunoSEQ multiplex PCR, while the TCRdb copy is restricted to in-frame clones and leaves out a portion. The sample lists tens of thousands of clones; 95% to 96% were seen once. This sequence originates from a human donor in good health. The genes are TRBV5-4 and TRBJ2-2; 7 nucleotides match TRBD2. The specimen was T cells isolated from PBMCs. DNA for the CDR3: TGTGCCAGCAGCTTGTTTACGGGAGGACCTGATACCGGGGAGCTGTTTTTT. Protein sequence: CASSLFTGGPDTGELFF.